This T cell receptor (beta chain) was sequenced for a study of blood T cell repertoires in COVID-19. Only in-frame clones appear in the TCRdb table, and some are missing; sequencing was by immunoSEQ multiplex PCR. The sample records roughly 150,000 clones, about 89% being singletons. CDR1 SGHRS and CDR2 YFSETQ come from the germline V gene. Trimming stripped 0 bases from V and 3 bases from J, with 10 bases between. CDR3 length equals 16 residues. Material: peripheral blood. The chain is built from TRBV5-1 and TRBJ1-6; TRBD1 is a possible D gene (6 bases). This TCR was recovered from a man between 60 and 75 years old with acute or convalescent COVID-19. CDR3 DNA sequence: TGCGCCAGCAGCTTGGGACAAGGGGGCTATAATTCACCCCTCCACTTT. Residues: CASSLGQGGYNSPLHF.